The clone carrying this T cell receptor beta chain occurred many times. The germline and genes are mouse ones. Read sequence stops 4 residues before the CDR3 end, and the germline J gene provides the missing end. The CDR3 has 16 residues. The J segment lost 0 bases and the V segment lost 5 bases, leaving 4 bases of the junction unmatched. The germline gives CDR1 NNHNN, CDR2 SYGAGS (reference sequence). After isolation, RNA underwent reverse transcription to generate cDNA as the sequencing template. Some clones are missing from TCRdb's copy, which holds only in-frame ones; the method was immunoSEQ multiplex PCR. The sample presents under 3,500 clones, none singletons. The entry originates in a study of CD8+ T cells in alopecia areata.

The V and J genes are TRBV13-2 and TRBJ1-4; 10 nucleotides agree with TRBD1. The sequencing input was lesional skin. The sequence was collected from a C3H/HeJ mouse with alopecia areata. The mouse line has the MHC haplotype H2-k. The CDR3 loop is CASGGDRGISNERLFF. CDR3 DNA (partial): TGTGCCAGCGGCGGGGACAGGGGTATTTCCAACGAA.